The rows below give T cell receptor beta chains drawn from one sample of a study of blood T cell repertoires in COVID-19. The table came from immunoSEQ multiplex PCR; TCRdb's copy has only in-frame clones and leaves some out. Here the sample spans about 480,000 clones, around nine tenths being singletons. The material sequenced was PBMCs or T cells enriched from blood (not recorded which). The receptors come from a woman in her thirties or forties who had recovered from COVID-19. Both conserved end residues are part of each CDR3. D genes are given only for firm matches. Expanded clones get a size class; other rows say once, few or many, or leave the size out.

size	V	D	J	CDR3	DNA
NA	TRBV5-5	NA	TRBJ1-3	CASSLAPLVGGSSGNTIYF	TGTGCCAGCAGCTTGGCGCCCTTGGTAGGGGGAAGCTCTGGAAACACCATATATTTT
NA	TRBV28	NA	TRBJ2-1	CASSSRDRSYNEQFF	TGTGCCAGCAGTTCCCGGGATCGCTCCTACAATGAGCAGTTCTTC
few	TRBV6-2/TRBV6-3	TRBD1	TRBJ1-1	CASSYTAGTGATEAFF	TGTGCCAGCAGCTATACTGCCGGGACAGGGGCCACTGAAGCTTTCTTT
once	TRBV30	NA	TRBJ2-5	CAWSWREMETQYF	TGTGCCTGGAGTTGGAGGGAGATGGAGACCCAGTACTTC
NA	TRBV5-1	TRBD1	TRBJ1-5	CASRQGTGGGQPQHF	TGCGCCAGCAGACAAGGGACAGGGGGCGGTCAGCCCCAGCATTTT
NA	TRBV6-6	TRBD1	TRBJ1-4	CASRLGQGVEKLFF	TGTGCCAGCAGACTTGGACAGGGGGTTGAAAAACTGTTTTTT
NA	TRBV6-6	TRBD2	TRBJ2-5	CASSLGTSGMTRETQYF	TGTGCCAGCAGTCTGGGAACTAGCGGGATGACCAGAGAGACCCAGTACTTC
few	TRBV7-9	TRBD1	TRBJ2-7	CASSVRTGSDYEQYF	TGTGCCAGCAGCGTAAGGACAGGATCCGACTACGAGCAGTACTTC
NA	TRBV4-3	NA	TRBJ1-1	CASSQDQEGRNTEAFF	TGCGCCAGCAGCCAAGACCAGGAGGGGCGCAACACTGAAGCTTTCTTT
NA	TRBV10-3	TRBD1	TRBJ1-4	CAIRAGQGREKLFF	TGTGCCATCAGAGCGGGACAGGGGCGTGAAAAACTGTTTTTT
NA	TRBV7-2	NA	TRBJ2-7	CASSLEPAASYEQYF	TGTGCCAGCAGCTTAGAGCCTGCGGCCTCCTACGAGCAGTACTTC
NA	TRBV7-2	NA	TRBJ2-1	CASSLFEIEQFF	TGTGCCAGCAGCCTCTTCGAGATTGAGCAGTTCTTC
few	TRBV4-3	NA	TRBJ2-1	CASSQGGYGYNEQFF	TGCGCCAGCAGCCAAGGAGGGTATGGATACAATGAGCAGTTCTTC